In this sample, the clone carrying this T cell receptor (beta chain) turned up many times. The data derive from a study of spatial heterogeneity in lung cancer. Time point of the sample: blood at routine non-recurrence follow-up after resection. In each case, whole RNA from tumor, nontumor lung or frozen PBMC was sequenced unsorted. Germline CDR1 and CDR2: SQVTM and ANQGSEA. Trimming left V 4 bases short and J 3 bases short, with 12 bases between. CDR3 length equals 13 residues. TCRdb analysed the 5' RACE reads with MiXCR anew, one entry per CDR3 protein. The sample carries about 120,000 distinct CDR3 sequences, 12% recorded once.

This sequence joins TRBV29-1 and TRBJ1-2, with D unresolved. The clonotype was recovered from a male donor with early-stage non-small cell lung cancer. This material consisted of PBMCs, taken at follow-up. CDR3 sequence (DNA): TGCAGCGTTGTTTCCCGGAGGCACTATGGCTACACCTTC. As protein: CSVVSRRHYGYTF.